This T cell receptor (beta chain) was identified in a study of cytotoxic CD8 clonotypes in ibrutinib-treated CLL. CDR1 is MDHEN and CDR2 is SYDVKM in the germline V gene. This CDR3 is built from 13 residues. V was clipped by 5 bases and J by 4 bases, with 9 bases between them. Measured with immunoSEQ multiplex PCR; TCRdb has only the in-frame clones, and not every one. Of about 140,000 clones listed, 75% to 85% are singletons. This TCR came from a human donor with chronic lymphocytic leukemia. Source: PBMCs, taken after 36 months of ibrutinib treatment. The gene calls are TRBV28 and TRBJ1-5; D might be TRBD1 (6 bases). The CDR3 DNA is TGTGCCAGCAGTGGACAGATTAATCAGCCCCAGCATTTT. Encoded protein: CASSGQINQPQHF.